This T cell receptor (beta chain) was sequenced in a study of blood T cell repertoires in COVID-19. The repertoire was sequenced with immunoSEQ multiplex PCR; TCRdb's copy has only in-frame clones and lacks some. Of 180,000 or so clones listed, roughly four fifths were seen once; the top ten hold approximately 11%. Germline V gene sequence: CDR1 SEHNR, CDR2 FQNEAQ (reference sequence). With 5 bases removed from V and 6 bases from J, the gap between germline ends came to 7 bases. This CDR3 has 12 amino acids. Those who participated ranged in age from about 18 to 89 years and resided in around 22 US areas.

The sequence derives from a man aged 50 to 60 who had recovered from COVID-19. The J gene is TRBJ1-4, the V gene TRBV7-9, with D unclear. The sample was PBMCs or T cells enriched from blood (not recorded which). The CDR3 bases are TGTGCCAGCAGCCAAGCGCATGAAAAACTGTTTTTT. This encodes CASSQAHEKLFF.